This TCR beta chain was sequenced in a study of CD8 T cells in ankylosing spondylitis. Findings and caveats of the study: Seven to nine highly homologous variants made up a TCR beta motif, and this motif appeared characteristic of ankylosing spondylitis blood. With a CD8+ phenotype, disease-linked clones were relatively rare in peripheral blood. As reported, disease-linked clones showed significant enrichment in matched ankylosing spondylitis synovial fluid.

In germline, CDR1 is MNHEY, CDR2 SMNVEV (reference sequence). This CDR3 comprises 17 residues. V was clipped by 4 bases and J by 4 bases; unmatched bases: 13. TCRdb fed the 5' RACE reads into MiXCR, producing one record per CDR3 protein. This sample has 210,000 or so distinct CDR3 sequences, with 8% to 9% found just once. Ten or more counts support this clonotype. Its antigen is still unknown. Source material: blood, either unsorted or a sorted T cell fraction (not recorded which). The chain uses TRBV27 and TRBJ2-1; 7 bases agree with TRBD1. This receptor was obtained from a female donor with ankylosing spondylitis or in good health (not recorded which). The CDR3 DNA reads as TGTGCCAGCAGTTCCCGCAAGGGGGCTCGAGGGTACAATGAGCAGTTCTTC. Translated, it gives CASSSRKGARGYNEQFF.